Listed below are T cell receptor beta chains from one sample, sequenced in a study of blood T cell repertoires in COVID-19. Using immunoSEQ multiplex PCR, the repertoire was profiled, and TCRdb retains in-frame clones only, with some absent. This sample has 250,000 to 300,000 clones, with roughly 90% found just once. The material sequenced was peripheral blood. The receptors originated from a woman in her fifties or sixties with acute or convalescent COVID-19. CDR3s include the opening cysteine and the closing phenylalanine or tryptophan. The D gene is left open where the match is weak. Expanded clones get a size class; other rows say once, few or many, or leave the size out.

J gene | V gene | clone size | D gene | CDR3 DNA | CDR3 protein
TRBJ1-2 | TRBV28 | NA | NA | TGTGCCAGTACAGGTTCCAACTATGGCTACACCTTC | CASTGSNYGYTF
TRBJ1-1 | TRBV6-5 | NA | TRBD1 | TGTGCCAGCAGTTATTCCCAGGGGGTGGGTGAAGCTTTCTTT | CASSYSQGVGEAFF
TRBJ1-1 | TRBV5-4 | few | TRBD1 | TGTGCCAGCAGCGCCTCGACAGGGGAGGACACTGAAGCTTTCTTT | CASSASTGEDTEAFF
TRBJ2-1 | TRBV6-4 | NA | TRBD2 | TGTGCCAGCAGTGACTTAGAGTGGGGGGGTGAGCAGTTCTTC | CASSDLEWGGEQFF
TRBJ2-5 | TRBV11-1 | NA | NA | TGTGCCAGCAGCTTAGCGGGGAGACAAGAGACCCAGTACTTC | CASSLAGRQETQYF
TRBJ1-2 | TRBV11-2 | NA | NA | TGTGCCAGCAGCCTGGGAGGGTCGAACTATGGCTACACCTTC | CASSLGGSNYGYTF
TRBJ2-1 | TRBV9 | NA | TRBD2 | TGTGCCAGCAGCCGGGGACTAGCGGGGGGGCCTGGGCAGTTCTTC | CASSRGLAGGPGQFF
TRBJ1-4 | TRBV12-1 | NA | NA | TGTGCCAGCAGCTTTGATATTCAGGGGATGCATCAGTCTAATGAAAAACTGTTTTTT | CASSFDIQGMHQSNEKLFF
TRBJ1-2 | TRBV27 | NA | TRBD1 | TGTGCCAGCAGTTTTGCCTCGACAGGGATTCTCTATGGCTACACCTTC | CASSFASTGILYGYTF
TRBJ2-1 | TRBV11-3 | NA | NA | TGTGCCAGCAGCTTGGGTAGGGGAAGCGACAATGAGCAGTTCTTC | CASSLGRGSDNEQFF
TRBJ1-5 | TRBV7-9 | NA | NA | TGTGCCAGCAGCTTAGCGGGGGGATCCCAGCCCCAGCATTTT | CASSLAGGSQPQHF
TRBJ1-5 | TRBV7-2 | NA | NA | TGTGCCAGCAGCTTAGAGCGGATGCAGCCCCAGCATTTT | CASSLERMQPQHF
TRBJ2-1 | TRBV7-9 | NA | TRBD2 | TGTGCCAGCAGCAAGACTAGCGGGACTGGCTCCTACAATGAGCAGTTCTTC | CASSKTSGTGSYNEQFF
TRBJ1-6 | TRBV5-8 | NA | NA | TGTGCCAGCAGCTTGGTTAGGGGTGGGAACTCACCCCTCCACTTT | CASSLVRGGNSPLHF
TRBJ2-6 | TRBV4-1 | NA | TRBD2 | TGCGCCAGCACACTAGCGGGGACTGGGGCCAACGTCCTGACTTTC | CASTLAGTGANVLTF
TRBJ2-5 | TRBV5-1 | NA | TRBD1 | TGCGCCAGTTCGCCGGGACAGGGGGCGCGTGAGACCCAGTACTTC | CASSPGQGARETQYF
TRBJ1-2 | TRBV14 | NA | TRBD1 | TGTGCCAGCAGCCAACCGGGACAGGCGAACTATGGCTACACCTTC | CASSQPGQANYGYTF
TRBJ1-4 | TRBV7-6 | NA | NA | TGTGCCAGCAGCTTCTCGGGGTCCTCCATAACTAATGAAAAACTGTTTTTT | CASSFSGSSITNEKLFF
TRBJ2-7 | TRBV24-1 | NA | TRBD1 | TGTGCCACCAGTGATTACGGACAGGGGGCGCGTAACGAGCAGTACTTC | CATSDYGQGARNEQYF
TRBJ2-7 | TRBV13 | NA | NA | TGTGCCAGCAGCTTATCCATTGAGCCCCGGGGGGAGCAGTACTTC | CASSLSIEPRGEQYF
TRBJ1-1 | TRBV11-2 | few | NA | TGTGCCAGCAGCTTACCGGGGGGAACTGAAGCTTTCTTT | CASSLPGGTEAFF
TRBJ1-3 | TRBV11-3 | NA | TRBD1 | TGTGCCAGCAGCGGCGACAGGGGGCATGGAAACACCATATATTTT | CASSGDRGHGNTIYF
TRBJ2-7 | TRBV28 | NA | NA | TGTGCCAGCACCTCGACGATGGGCAGGGCCTACGAGCAGTACTTC | CASTSTMGRAYEQYF
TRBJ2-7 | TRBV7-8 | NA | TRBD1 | TGTGCCAGCAGCTTAAACGACAGGGGCTACGAGCAGTACTTC | CASSLNDRGYEQYF
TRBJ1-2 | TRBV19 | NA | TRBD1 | TGTGCCAGTAGGGGATTGGGACAGGTCGTCAACTATGGCTACACCTTC | CASRGLGQVVNYGYTF
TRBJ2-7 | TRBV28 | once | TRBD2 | TGTGCCAGCAGTGGGGGGACTAGCGGTAACTCCTACGAGCAGTACTTC | CASSGGTSGNSYEQYF